These 13 T cell receptor beta chains were all obtained from the same sample, sequenced in a study of CD8+CD57+ T cells in acquired aplastic anemia. Patients included in sequencing had previously demonstrated CD8+CD57+ cell expansion by flow cytometry. The template used for profiling TCR beta VDJ and CDR3 was genomic DNA. Each CDR3 protein gets one entry after TCRdb re-called the reads with MiXCR. The table has about 120,000 distinct CDR3 sequences, 45% to 60% seen once. The specimen was sorted CD4+, CD8+, or CD8+CD57+ T cells (not recorded which) from PBMCs. Receptors were obtained from a human donor with aplastic anemia.

This clonotype was recorded many times. The chain couples TRBV5-6 to TRBJ1-4; D not certain. CDR3 length: 12 residues. The V and J ends lost 3 bases and 5 bases respectively, with 5 bases between them. Looked up from germline, CDR1 is SGHDT and CDR2 is YYEEEE. The CDR3 is CASSSGNEKLFF. The CDR3 DNA reads as TGTGCCAGCAGCTCCGGCAATGAAAAACTGTTTTTT.

The chain carries TRBV7-2 and TRBJ1-4; TRBD1 matches 8 bases. Germline V gene sequence: CDR1 SGHTA, CDR2 FQGNSA. The CDR3 loop spans 14 amino acids. The ends lost 6 bases at V and 10 bases at J; junction bases unmatched: 10. The CDR3, as DNA: TGTGCCAGCAGTTTCACCGGACAGGGTAGAAAACTGTTTTTT. Translating it yields CASSFTGQGRKLFF.

This clonotype was found many times. The chain links TRBV6-5 to TRBJ2-1; TRBD1 agrees at 8 bases. V lost 4 bases and J lost 3; bases outside the gene matches: 8. CDR1 is MNHEY and CDR2 is SVGAGI in the germline V gene. The CDR3 length is 16 residues. The CDR3, as DNA: TGTGCCAGCAGTTTCGGACAGGGCGTTGACTACAATGAGCAGTTCTTC. The encoded protein is CASSFGQGVDYNEQFF.

This clonotype was seen once. The V and J genes are TRBV5-1 and TRBJ2-3; possibly TRBD1 for D (5 bases). Germline V gene sequence: CDR1 SGHRS, CDR2 YFSETQ. V was shortened by 0 bases and J by 6 bases, with 14 bases between the two germline ends. The CDR3 has 15 residues. The CDR3, as DNA: TGCGCCAGCAGCTTGGAGGGGTCCGGCAGGGATACGCAGTATTTT. This sequence encodes CASSLEGSGRDTQYF.

The chain carries TRBV6-5 and TRBJ2-1; no reliable D call. V dropped 2 bases and J dropped 0 bases, with 5 bases sitting between them. The CDR3 consists of 14 residues. Germline V gene data show CDR1 as MNHEY and CDR2 as SVGAGI. This chain's CDR3 is CASSYPSSYNEQFF. CDR3 sequence (DNA): TGTGCCAGCAGTTACCCCAGCTCCTACAATGAGCAGTTCTTC.

This chain connects TRBV7-9 to TRBJ2-5, with 8 positions matching TRBD2. The V gene end was trimmed by 4 bases and the J gene end by 2 bases; junction bases not matched to a gene: 3. Germline V gene data show CDR1 as SEHNR and CDR2 as FQNEAQ (reference sequence). The CDR3 consists of 14 residues. This CDR3 reads CASSYSGGQETQYF. Written as DNA, the CDR3 is TGTGCCAGCAGCTATTCGGGGGGGCAAGAGACCCAGTACTTC.

As concerns this clonotype: Germline and junction disagree at one end, which may indicate a read error. The chain is built from TRBV4-1 and TRBJ2-5; D not certain. CDR1 is MGHRA, CDR2 YSYEKL, per germline. There are 13 residues in the CDR3. The CDR3 protein is CASSQDGEETLYF. CDR3 DNA sequence: TGCGCCAGCAGCCAAGATGGTGAAGAGACCCTGTACTTC.

This chain links TRBV10-3 with TRBJ1-2, with D possibly being TRBD1 (6 bases). This CDR3 is 12 amino acids long. Trimming shortened V by 5 bases and J by 6 bases, and 10 bases separated the two germline ends. Germline values: CDR1 ENHRY, CDR2 SYGVKD. For the CDR3, the DNA is TGTGCCATCAGTTCACCAGGGGATGGCTACACCTTC. Protein sequence: CAISSPGDGYTF.

This clonotype was picked up one time. The chain links TRBV29-1 to TRBJ2-3, with 8 bases aligning to TRBD1. With V trimmed by 4 bases and J by 2 bases, 8 bases remained unmatched. This CDR3 has 15 amino acids. Germline lookup yields CDR1 SQVTM and CDR2 ANQGSEA. The CDR3 here is CSVANGQGITDTQYF. CDR3 in DNA: TGCAGCGTTGCCAACGGACAGGGAATCACAGATACGCAGTATTTT.

This clonotype was counted between two and nine times. The chain couples TRBV15 to TRBJ2-1, with a weak D call TRBD2 (5 bases). The V gene's germline CDR1 is LNHNV and CDR2 YYDKDF (reference sequence). Trimming removed 3 bases at V and 4 bases at J, with 16 bases between. CDR3 size: 16 residues. This CDR3 reads CATSSSERTLYNEQFF. The CDR3 DNA sequence: TGTGCCACCAGCAGCTCCGAGCGGACCCTATACAATGAGCAGTTCTTC.

This clonotype was counted between two and nine times. The CDR3 protein is CAISASDKAYEQYF. Written as DNA, the CDR3 is TGTGCCATCAGCGCCTCGGACAAGGCCTACGAGCAGTACTTC. This chain joins TRBV10-3 and TRBJ2-7; a weak D match, TRBD1 (5 bases). The germline V gene has CDR1 ENHRY and CDR2 SYGVKD. Trimming pared 6 bases from V and 2 bases from J, leaving 14 bases between. The CDR3 spans 14 residues.

This clonotype was found many times. The chain is built from TRBV19 and TRBJ2-2; the match to TRBD1 covers 8 bases. Germline V gene lookup returns CDR1 LNHDA and CDR2 SQIVND (reference sequence). This CDR3 is 14 amino acids long. Losses at the gene ends were 7 bases for V and 4 bases for J; bases not matched to a gene: 5. CDR3 sequence reads: CASIQGAGTGELFF. The CDR3 nucleotides read TGTGCCAGTATTCAGGGGGCGGGCACCGGGGAGCTGTTTTTT.

CDR3 protein: CASSLSAGGYNEQFF. CDR3 DNA: TGTGCCAGCAGCTTATCAGCGGGGGGATACAATGAGCAGTTCTTC. The chain joins TRBV13 to TRBJ2-1; 9 bases are shared with TRBD2. The CDR3 covers 15 residues. Germline V lookup: CDR1 PRHDT, CDR2 FYEKMQ (reference sequence). The V gene end was trimmed by 2 bases and the J gene end by 4 bases; junction bases not matched to a gene: 3.